The 8 T cell receptor beta chains presented below share a single source sample, sequenced in a study of T cell repertoires in cytomegalovirus infection. For these TCRs, the target antigens are not known. TCRdb used MiXCR to reprocess the reads, holding one entry per CDR3 protein. The repertoire holds hundreds of thousands of distinct CDR3 sequences, with 42% as singletons. Sequenced material: cultured PBMCs, taken from culture after CMV antigen stimulation. All receptors come from a human donor in good health (CMV status not recorded). Some clones in this sample may be carry-over from other donors' samples.

The J gene is TRBJ2-5, the V gene TRBV19, with a weak D call TRBD2 (5 bases). The CDR3 is 15 amino acids. Trimming shortened V by 7 bases and J by 3 bases, and 18 bases separated the two germline ends. The germline CDR1 and CDR2 sequences are LNHDA and SQIVND (reference sequence). The CDR3 nucleotides read TGTGCCAGTACCCCCAGGACGGCGAGGGAAGAGACCCAGTACTTC. It translates to CASTPRTAREETQYF.

This chain connects TRBV7-2 to TRBJ2-1; the D gene is possibly TRBD1 (5 bases). The CDR3 spans 13 residues. Trimming cost V 5 bases and J 6 bases, with 11 bases left between them. Germline CDR1 and CDR2: SGHTA and FQGNSA. In DNA, the CDR3 is TGTGCCAGCAGCCGACATCAGGGCAATGAGCAGTTCTTC. Amino acid sequence: CASSRHQGNEQFF.

The chain recombines TRBV6-1 with TRBJ2-2; 8 nucleotides match TRBD2. Germline loops: CDR1 MNHNS, CDR2 SASEGT. Germline trimming cut 4 bases from V and 0 bases from J; bases unmatched to any gene: 1. This CDR3 has 15 residues. Here the CDR3 reads CASSVRGANTGELFF. CDR3 nucleotides: TGTGCCAGCAGTGTGCGGGGGGCGAACACCGGGGAGCTGTTTTTT.

This clonotype was counted between two and nine times. The chain employs TRBV11-2 and TRBJ1-2; D unclear. Trimming removed 0 bases at V and 3 bases at J, with 5 bases between. The length of the CDR3 is 13 residues. CDR1 is SGHAT, CDR2 FQNNGV, per germline. CDR3 coding DNA: TGTGCCAGCAGCTTAGATCCCGACTATGGCTACACCTTC. Encoded protein: CASSLDPDYGYTF.

This clonotype appeared a few times. CDR3 region: CASSPGLAELQETQYF. The CDR3 DNA reads as TGTGCCAGCAGCCCGGGACTAGCGGAACTTCAAGAGACCCAGTACTTC. The chain links TRBV5-4 to TRBJ2-5, with 11 bases lining up with TRBD2. The CDR3 runs to 16 residues. V lost 4 bases, J lost 2 bases, and 7 bases stayed unmatched. Germline assignment: CDR1 SGHNT and CDR2 YYREEE (reference sequence).

The chain couples TRBV20-1 to TRBJ1-1, with 8 bases lining up with TRBD1. Germline trimming cut 4 bases from V and 0 bases from J; bases unmatched to any gene: 4. Germline V gives CDR1 DFQATT, CDR2 SNEGSKA (reference sequence). The CDR3 covers 14 residues. CDR3 protein: CSATTGALNTEAFF. CDR3 DNA sequence: TGCAGTGCTACGACAGGGGCCTTGAACACTGAAGCTTTCTTT.

This clonotype has just a few counts. The chain is built from TRBV5-4 and TRBJ2-3; D is ambiguous. The CDR3 consists of 13 residues. V lost 4 bases and J lost 5, with 11 bases in between. Germline CDR1 reads SGHNT; CDR2 reads YYREEE (reference sequence). Written as DNA, the CDR3 is TGTGCCAGCAGCCCCAACAAGGGAGATACGCAGTATTTT. It encodes CASSPNKGDTQYF.

The chain combines TRBV4-1 with TRBJ2-5; D may be TRBD2 (5 bases). The CDR3 is 16 amino acids. From germline, CDR1 is MGHRA and CDR2 YSYEKL. V lost 1 base to trimming and J lost 6 bases, with 18 bases between them. CDR3 sequence: CASSQGLSASPQTQYF. The CDR3 bases are TGCGCCAGCAGCCAAGGGTTGTCGGCTAGCCCCCAGACCCAGTACTTC.